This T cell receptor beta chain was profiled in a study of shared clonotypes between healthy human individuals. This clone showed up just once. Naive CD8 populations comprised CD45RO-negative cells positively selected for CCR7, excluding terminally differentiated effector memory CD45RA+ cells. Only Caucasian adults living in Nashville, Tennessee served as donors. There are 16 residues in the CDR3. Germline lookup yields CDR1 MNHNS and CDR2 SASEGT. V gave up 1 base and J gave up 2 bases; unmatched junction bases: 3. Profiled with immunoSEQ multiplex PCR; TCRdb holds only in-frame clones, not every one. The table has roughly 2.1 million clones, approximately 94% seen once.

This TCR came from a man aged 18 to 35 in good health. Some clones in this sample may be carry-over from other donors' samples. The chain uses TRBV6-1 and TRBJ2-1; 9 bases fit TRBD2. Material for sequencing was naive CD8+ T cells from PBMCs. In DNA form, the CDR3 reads TGTGCCAGCAGTGAAGGACTAGCGGCTCCCTACAATGAGCAGTTCTTC. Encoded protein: CASSEGLAAPYNEQFF.